One and the same sample provided the 25 T cell receptor beta chains below, sequenced in a study of CD8 T cells in ankylosing spondylitis. TCRdb reprocessed the 5' RACE reads via MiXCR and lists one record per CDR3 protein. The sample shows fewer than 250,000 distinct CDR3 sequences, about 26% of them seen only once. Sequencing used blood, either unsorted or a sorted T cell fraction (not recorded which). These receptors were collected from a male donor with ankylosing spondylitis or in good health (not recorded which).

The rearrangement joins TRBV12-3 or TRBV12-4 to TRBJ1-2; D call uncertain. V dropped 3 bases and J dropped 4 bases, with 6 bases sitting between them. There are 12 residues in the CDR3. The CDR3, as DNA: TGTGCCAGCAGTTTTGGAACCTATGGCTACACCTTC. It yields the protein CASSFGTYGYTF.

This clonotype turned up a few times. The rearrangement links TRBV5-1 to TRBJ2-7, with D perhaps given as TRBD1 or TRBD2 (5 bases each). The CDR3 runs to 15 residues. Germline V gene sequence: CDR1 SGHRS, CDR2 YFSETQ. V lost 0 bases, J lost 4 bases, and 14 bases lay in between. CDR3 nucleotides: TGCGCCAGCAGCTTGGATGGGGGAGAATGGTACGAGCAGTACTTC. Its protein is CASSLDGGEWYEQYF. Combining the CDR3 with reference TRBV5-1 and TRBJ2-7 gives the whole variable domain KAGVTQTPRYLIKTRGQQVTLSCSPISGHRSVSWYQQTPGQGLQFLFEYFSETQRNKGNFPGRFSGRQFSNSRSEMNVSTLELGDSALYLCASSLDGGEWYEQYFGPGTRLTVT.

The rearrangement links TRBV7-6 to TRBJ2-7; D is perhaps TRBD2 (6 bases). The germline V gene has CDR1 SGHVS and CDR2 FNYEAQ. Between the trimmed V and J ends, which lost 4 bases and 3 bases, there was a span of 7 bases. The length of the CDR3 is 12 residues. CDR3 loop: CASSSSDYEQYF. CDR3 nucleotide sequence: TGTGCCAGCAGCTCTAGCGACTACGAGCAGTACTTC.

At least ten counts were recorded for this clonotype. This rearrangement joins TRBV10-3 to TRBJ2-7; no definite D call. The germline V and J ends were trimmed by 7 bases and 7 bases, with 20 bases remaining between them. The germline V gene encodes CDR1 ENHRY and CDR2 SYGVKD. This CDR3 region has 14 residues. CDR3 sequence reads: CAITGDTATEEQYF. CDR3 DNA sequence: TGTGCCATCACCGGTGACACGGCGACGGAGGAGCAGTACTTC.

The gene calls are TRBV14 and TRBJ1-2; TRBD1 aligns across 10 bases. The CDR3 length is 14 residues. Germline assignment: CDR1 SGHDN and CDR2 FVKESK. V shed 1 base and J 7 bases; nucleotides not matched to a gene: 3. Here the CDR3 reads CASSQGQGASGYTF. Here the CDR3 DNA reads TGTGCCAGCAGCCAAGGACAGGGGGCCTCTGGCTACACCTTC.

This clonotype was recorded at least ten times. The rearrangement links TRBV5-1 to TRBJ2-3; D is undetermined. V was clipped by 3 bases and J by 4 bases, with 18 bases between them. The length of the CDR3 is 16 residues. Germline assignment: CDR1 SGHRS and CDR2 YFSETQ. The CDR3 DNA follows: TGCGCCAGCAGCTCGCATGGGGTCTCAAGGTCAGATACGCAGTATTTT. It specifies CASSSHGVSRSDTQYF.

The CDR3 DNA reads TGTGCCAGCAGTCAGCCGGGACCCCAAGAGACCCAGTACTTC. Protein sequence: CASSQPGPQETQYF. The V and J genes are TRBV6-1 and TRBJ2-5, with D perhaps being TRBD1 or TRBD2 (5 bases each). The CDR3 runs to 14 residues. Trimming pared 5 bases from V and 1 base from J, leaving 11 bases between. Germline V gene lookup returns CDR1 MNHNS and CDR2 SASEGT.

The CDR3 reads CSSTSGWETQYF. The CDR3 DNA reads TGCAGCTCGACATCGGGCTGGGAGACCCAGTACTTC. This sequence joins TRBV29-1 and TRBJ2-5; D is uncertain. The ends were cut back, 8 bases at V and 5 bases at J, with 15 bases in the middle. This CDR3 is built from 12 residues. Germline V gives CDR1 SQVTM, CDR2 ANQGSEA.

This clonotype has more than one count but fewer than ten. The rearrangement uses TRBV6-1 and TRBJ1-1; possibly TRBD1 for D (6 bases). This CDR3 contains 15 residues. Germline V CDR1 and CDR2: MNHNS, SASEGT. Trimming removed 7 bases from V and 2 bases from J, with 17 bases in between. The CDR3 sequence is CASTRGGTVNTEAFF. The CDR3 DNA reads as TGTGCCAGCACCCGAGGGGGGACGGTCAACACTGAAGCTTTCTTT.

The rearrangement uses TRBV2 and TRBJ1-5; 8 bases align to TRBD1. V was clipped by 5 bases and J by 5 bases; unmatched bases: 2. The CDR3 is 13 amino acids. Germline assignment: CDR1 SNHLY and CDR2 FYNNEI. The CDR3 DNA sequence: TGTGCCAGCAGTAAACAGGGGGATCAGCCCCAGCATTTT. Translated: CASSKQGDQPQHF.

This clonotype was seen many times. The CDR3 nucleotides are TGTGCCAGCAGGGGAGCCAAAGCGGGGGCCACAGATACGCAGTATTTT. Its translation: CASRGAKAGATDTQYF. This chain connects TRBV12-3 or TRBV12-4 to TRBJ2-3, with 8 nucleotides matching TRBD2. J gave up 2 bases and V 6 bases, and 10 bases lay outside the gene matches. The CDR3 is 16 amino acids.

This clonotype was detected once. The rearrangement joins TRBV5-1 to TRBJ2-3; TRBD2 is a possible D gene (5 bases). Germline lookup yields CDR1 SGHRS and CDR2 YFSETQ. The germline V and J ends were trimmed by 0 bases and 6 bases, with 14 bases remaining between them. The CDR3 loop spans 15 amino acids. In DNA, the CDR3 is TGCGCCAGCAGCTTGGAGGGCGGGCCGTTGGATACGCAGTATTTT. Translating it yields CASSLEGGPLDTQYF.

The gene calls are TRBV24-1 and TRBJ1-5; D is ambiguous. The CDR3 contains 15 residues. V lost 4 bases, J lost 0 bases, and 9 bases lay in between. Germline CDR1 is KGHDR and CDR2 is SFDVKD. This chain's CDR3 is CATSDAGPSNQPQHF. Here the CDR3 DNA reads TGTGCCACCAGTGACGCCGGACCTAGCAATCAGCCCCAGCATTTT.

This clonotype has ten or more counts. The CDR3 bases are TGTGCCAGCAGTCTCGGACAGGGGGAAGCTTTCTTT. Translating it yields CASSLGQGEAFF. The J gene is TRBJ1-1, the V gene TRBV12-3 or TRBV12-4, with TRBD1 matching 9 bases. The CDR3 runs to 12 residues. V dropped 5 bases and J dropped 8; count of bases not matched to a gene: 3.

The V call is TRBV25-1, the J call TRBJ2-5; the D is unclear. The germline V gene has CDR1 MGHDK and CDR2 SYGVNS. With 6 bases removed from V and 5 bases from J, the gap between germline ends came to 7 bases. There are 11 residues in the CDR3. This chain's CDR3 is CASSPWETQYF. The CDR3 DNA reads as TGTGCCAGCAGCCCTTGGGAGACCCAGTACTTC.

This clonotype came up once. The chain is built from TRBV7-2 and TRBJ2-7; TRBD2 is a possible D gene (5 bases). V lost 5 bases to trimming and J lost 9 bases, with 11 bases between them. The CDR3 has 11 amino acids. Germline V gene sequence: CDR1 SGHTA, CDR2 FQGNSA. CDR3 loop: CASSQSGRQYF. The CDR3 DNA follows: TGTGCCAGCAGCCAAAGTGGGAGGCAGTACTTC.

The J gene is TRBJ2-1, the V gene TRBV6-2 or TRBV6-3, with TRBD2 identical over 16 bases. The J segment lost 8 bases and the V segment lost 0 bases, leaving 4 bases of the junction unmatched. The CDR3 has 17 amino acids. Germline lookup yields CDR1 MNHEY and CDR2 SVGEGT. The CDR3 loop reads CASSYSLGLAGGDEQFF. CDR3 nucleotides: TGTGCCAGCAGTTACTCTTTGGGACTAGCGGGAGGGGATGAGCAGTTCTTC.

The J gene is TRBJ2-7, the V gene TRBV20-1; 9 bases align to TRBD1. From germline, CDR1 is DFQATT and CDR2 SNEGSKA (reference sequence). The CDR3 consists of 12 residues. The V gene end was trimmed by 6 bases and the J gene end by 6 bases; junction bases not matched to a gene: 6. CDR3 coding DNA: TGCAGTGCGAGCACAGGGGGCAGCGAGCAGTACTTC. Amino acids: CSASTGGSEQYF.

This clonotype was seen many times. The gene calls are TRBV5-1 and TRBJ2-1; D is undetermined. This CDR3 spans 15 amino acids. V lost 4 bases to trimming and J lost 4 bases, with 15 bases between them. Per germline, CDR1 SGHRS and CDR2 YFSETQ. CDR3 residues: CASSPRTEIYNEQFF. The CDR3 region has the DNA TGCGCCAGCAGCCCCCGAACAGAAATATACAATGAGCAGTTCTTC. Using reference TRBV5-1 and TRBJ2-1 for the parts outside the CDR3, the full variable domain is KAGVTQTPRYLIKTRGQQVTLSCSPISGHRSVSWYQQTPGQGLQFLFEYFSETQRNKGNFPGRFSGRQFSNSRSEMNVSTLELGDSALYLCASSPRTEIYNEQFFGPGTRLTVL.

This clonotype has a count of ten or more. The chain has TRBV9 and TRBJ2-2, with 7 bases matching TRBD1. This CDR3 region has 17 residues. In germline, CDR1 is SGDLS, CDR2 YYNGEE. Losses at the gene ends were 0 bases for V and 5 bases for J; bases not matched to a gene: 10. CDR3 loop: CASSVGGGQLRTGELFF. The CDR3 DNA follows: TGTGCCAGCAGCGTAGGAGGGGGACAGCTTCGAACCGGGGAGCTGTTTTTT.

The chain is built from TRBV29-1 and TRBJ1-5, with a tentative D call TRBD1 (6 bases). Trimming pared 4 bases from V and 3 bases from J, leaving 10 bases between. Germline V gene sequence: CDR1 SQVTM, CDR2 ANQGSEA. The CDR3 is made up of 13 amino acids. The CDR3 spells CSVAQGPNQPQHF. The CDR3, as DNA: TGCAGCGTTGCACAGGGCCCCAATCAGCCCCAGCATTTT. Looking up the rest from reference TRBV29-1 and TRBJ1-5 gives the full variable domain: SAVISQKPSRDICQRGTSLTIQCQVDSQVTMMFWYRQQPGQSLTLIATANQGSEATYESGFVIDKFPISRPNLTFSTLTVSNMSPEDSSIYLCSVAQGPNQPQHFGDGTRLSIL.

The rearrangement joins TRBV20-1 to TRBJ2-7; unclear D gene. V lost 0 bases to trimming and J lost 4 bases, with 16 bases between them. Germline CDR1 reads DFQATT; CDR2 reads SNEGSKA (reference sequence). This CDR3 has 15 amino acids. In DNA form, the CDR3 reads TGCAGTGCTAGAGATCGGTTATGGGCCGGGTACGAGCAGTACTTC. As protein: CSARDRLWAGYEQYF.

This clonotype was detected many times. The chain couples TRBV5-6 to TRBJ2-1; D is perhaps TRBD2 (6 bases). The CDR3 has 11 residues. In germline, CDR1 is SGHDT, CDR2 YYEEEE. The ends were cut back, 4 bases at V and 14 bases at J, with 13 bases in the middle. This CDR3 is CASSARTTEFF. CDR3 bases: TGTGCCAGCAGCGCCAGGACTACCGAGTTCTTC.

This clonotype was seen many times. The J gene is TRBJ1-5, the V gene TRBV5-5; no clear D gene. Trimming took 0 bases from V and 2 from J, leaving 9 bases between them. Germline CDR1 SGHKS, CDR2 YYEKEE (reference sequence). The CDR3 covers 15 residues. CDR3 sequence: CASSLGSTGNQPQHF. DNA for the CDR3: TGTGCCAGCAGCTTGGGTTCGACGGGCAATCAGCCCCAGCATTTT.

This clonotype was picked up a small number of times. This chain joins TRBV5-6 and TRBJ2-2; 11 nucleotides match TRBD2. The CDR3 is 17 amino acids. V dropped 4 bases and J dropped 3; count of bases not matched to a gene: 8. Germline V gene data show CDR1 as SGHDT and CDR2 as YYEEEE. DNA of the CDR3: TGTGCCAGCAGCCTGATTCGTAGCGGGAGGGACACCGGGGAGCTGTTTTTT. It specifies CASSLIRSGRDTGELFF.